Below are 5 T cell receptor beta chains sequenced from a single sample in a study of cytomegalovirus exposure and HLA in healthy donors. With 60 Vbeta and 13 Jbeta primers, the PCR was carried out. Here immunoSEQ multiplex PCR was the method, and the copy in TCRdb shows in-frame clones only, minus some. Of some 190,000 clones detected, around 84% appear once; the ten largest clones hold around 3.7%. Material: PBMCs. The receptors were sampled from a man aged 40-55 years in good health and CMV-seropositive.

The chain employs TRBV6-5 and TRBJ2-5; TRBD2 matches at 7 bases. Unmatched junction bases numbered 8, after V lost 1 base and J lost 3 bases. The germline CDR1 and CDR2 sequences are MNHEY and SVGAGI. This CDR3 spans 16 amino acids. The CDR3 DNA reads as TGTGCCAGCAGTTACTACCCTAGCGGAGGGGAAGAGACCCAGTACTTC. Protein sequence: CASSYYPSGGEETQYF.

Regarding this clone: Sequence at one end of the junction differs from germline and may be a read error. J is TRBJ1-3 and V is TRBV7-9; possibly TRBD1 for D (5 bases). The CDR3 spans 14 residues. The germline V gene encodes CDR1 SEHNR and CDR2 FQNEAQ (reference sequence). The CDR3, as DNA: TGTGCCAACAGCTTAAGCAGGGCAGCCTACACCATATATTTT. It specifies CANSLSRAAYTIYF. The whole variable domain, filled in from reference TRBV7-9 and TRBJ1-3, reads DTGVSQNPRHKITKRGQNVTFRCDPISEHNRLYWYRQTLGQGPEFLTYFQNEAQLEKSRLLSDRFSAERPKGSFSTLEIQRTEQGDSAMYLCANSLSRAAYTIYFGEGSWLTVV.

This chain links TRBV5-5 with TRBJ2-5; D is ambiguous. Germline V lookup: CDR1 SGHKS, CDR2 YYEKEE (reference sequence). V was pared by 2 bases and J by 3 bases, with 8 bases between. The CDR3 covers 13 residues. CDR3 DNA: TGTGCCAGCAGCTTCATCGGTAAAGAGACCCAGTACTTC. Its protein product is CASSFIGKETQYF.

The chain has TRBV4-2 and TRBJ2-7, with D perhaps matching TRBD2 (5 bases). Per the germline V gene, CDR1 is LGHNA and CDR2 is YNFKEQ. This CDR3 has 14 amino acids. V was trimmed by 4 bases and J by 0 bases, leaving 10 bases between them. Written as DNA, the CDR3 is TGTGCCAGCAGCCCAGCCGGGGACTCCTACGAGCAGTACTTC. It codes for CASSPAGDSYEQYF.

This clone has just one count. The chain carries TRBV11-3 and TRBJ2-2; D is possibly TRBD2 (5 bases). V gave up 5 bases and J gave up 6 bases, with 10 bases separating them. Germline CDR1 and CDR2: SGHNT and YENEEA. This CDR3 is 13 amino acids long. In DNA, the CDR3 is TGTGCCAGCAGCCCGAGGGAGTCCGGGGAGCTGTTTTTT. It yields the protein CASSPRESGELFF.